This T cell receptor (beta chain) was sequenced in a study of OX40 agonist ivuxolimab in advanced cancers. Study-level findings and limits: The authors did not determine the antigen specificity of the expanded peripheral T cells.

This table comes from immunoSEQ multiplex PCR, and its TCRdb copy is limited to in-frame clones, with some not included. The sample holds about 72,000 clones; 90% to 95% are singletons and the top ten take around 6.3%. With respect to this clone: What it binds is unknown.

The cohort excluded patients with autoimmune disease history or systemic immunosuppression. Germline V CDR1 and CDR2: SEHNR, FQNEAQ (reference sequence). V shed 5 bases and J shed 8 bases, with 16 bases lying between them. The CDR3 is 15 residues long. The sample was CD4+ or CD8+ T cells sorted from blood, taken in a trial of the OX40 agonist ivuxolimab. The clonotype comes from an adult with an advanced solid tumor such as melanoma, head and neck, liver or kidney cancer. The V gene is TRBV7-9, the J gene TRBJ1-6, with D maybe TRBD1 (5 bases). Written as DNA, the CDR3 is TGTGCCAGCAGCCCCGCACATTTGGGGGATTCACCCCTCCACTTT. It encodes CASSPAHLGDSPLHF.